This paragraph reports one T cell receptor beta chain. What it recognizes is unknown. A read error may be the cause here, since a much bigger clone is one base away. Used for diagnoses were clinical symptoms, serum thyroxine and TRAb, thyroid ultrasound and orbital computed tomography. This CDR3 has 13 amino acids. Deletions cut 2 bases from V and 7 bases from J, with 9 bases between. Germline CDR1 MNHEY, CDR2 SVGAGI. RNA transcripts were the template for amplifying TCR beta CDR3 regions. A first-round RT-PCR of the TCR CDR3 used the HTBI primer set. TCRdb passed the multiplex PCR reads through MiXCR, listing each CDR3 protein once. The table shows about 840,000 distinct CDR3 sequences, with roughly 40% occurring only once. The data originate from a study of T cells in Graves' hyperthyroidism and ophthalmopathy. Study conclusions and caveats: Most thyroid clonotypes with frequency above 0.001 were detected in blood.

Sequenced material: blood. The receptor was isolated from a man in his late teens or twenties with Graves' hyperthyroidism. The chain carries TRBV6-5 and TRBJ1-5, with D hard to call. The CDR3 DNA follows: TGTGCCAGCAGTTACAGTCCTGCCCAGCCCCAGCATTTT. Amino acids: CASSYSPAQPQHF.